What follows are 9 T cell receptor beta chains derived from one specimen sequenced in a study of blood T cell repertoires in COVID-19. Repertoires were generated with immunoSEQ multiplex PCR, while TCRdb's copy carries only in-frame clones and drops some. Of some 280,000 clones in the sample, around 89% are singletons; the top ten hold around 13%. Sequencing used peripheral blood. These receptors originate from a woman aged 55-69 years with acute or convalescent COVID-19.

This chain joins TRBV4-2 and TRBJ2-2; TRBD2 agrees at 14 bases. This CDR3 has 18 residues. V lost 3 bases, J lost 1 base, and 4 bases stayed unmatched. Germline V gene sequence: CDR1 LGHNA, CDR2 YNFKEQ. The CDR3 DNA follows: TGTGCCAGCAGCCAGCCAGGGACTAGCGGGGGGAACACCGGGGAGCTGTTTTTT. Amino acid sequence: CASSQPGTSGGNTGELFF.

This chain joins TRBV5-1 and TRBJ2-7; 12 bases map to TRBD2. Germline V gene lookup returns CDR1 SGHRS and CDR2 YFSETQ. Unmatched junction bases numbered 3, after V lost 0 bases and J lost 5 bases. This CDR3 region has 15 residues. The CDR3 DNA sequence: TGCGCCAGCAGCTTGGAACTAGCGGGGGGTAACGAGCAGTACTTC. This sequence encodes CASSLELAGGNEQYF. Full variable domain (remainder filled in from reference TRBV5-1 and TRBJ2-7): KAGVTQTPRYLIKTRGQQVTLSCSPISGHRSVSWYQQTPGQGLQFLFEYFSETQRNKGNFPGRFSGRQFSNSRSEMNVSTLELGDSALYLCASSLELAGGNEQYFGPGTRLTVT.

The chain uses TRBV3-1 (or the pseudogene TRBV3-2) and TRBJ1-2, with D possibly being TRBD1 (5 bases). V was clipped by 7 bases and J by 8 bases, with 20 bases between them. CDR1 LGHDT and CDR2 YNNKEL come from the germline V gene (reference sequence). This CDR3 is built from 14 residues. CDR3 residues: CASNPVVGAGGYTF. The CDR3, as DNA: TGTGCCAGCAACCCCGTGGTTGGGGCCGGAGGCTACACCTTC.

The rearrangement joins TRBV4-2 to TRBJ2-7, with D tentatively TRBD1 (7 bases). Germline CDR1 and CDR2: LGHNA and YNFKEQ. Deletions cut 0 bases from V and 7 bases from J, with 13 bases between. The CDR3 extends over 14 amino acids. The CDR3 DNA sequence: TGTGCCAGCAGCCAAGACGCCAGGGGGAGGGAGCAGTACTTC. This gives the protein CASSQDARGREQYF.

V is TRBV6-2 or TRBV6-3 and J is TRBJ1-3; 9 positions agree with TRBD1. V shed 5 bases and J 4 bases; nucleotides not matched to a gene: 6. The CDR3 covers 15 residues. Per the germline V gene, CDR1 is MNHEY and CDR2 is SVGEGT. The DNA for the CDR3 is TGTGCCAGCAGTGATACAGGGGGCGGCGGAAACACCATATATTTT. Protein product: CASSDTGGGGNTIYF.

The chain links TRBV7-3 to TRBJ2-3; TRBD2 matches at 7 bases. V lost 5 bases, J lost 6 bases, and 8 bases stayed unmatched. This CDR3 has 14 residues. The germline CDR1 and CDR2 sequences are SGHTA and FQGTGA. CDR3 region: CASSGSRGGDTQYF. The DNA for the CDR3 is TGTGCCAGCAGCGGCAGCCGGGGAGGGGATACGCAGTATTTT.

This chain connects TRBV7-2 to TRBJ1-1; 8 positions match TRBD1. This CDR3 has 16 amino acids. Looked up from germline, CDR1 is SGHTA and CDR2 is FQGNSA. Trimming cost V 0 bases and J 0 bases; bases outside gene matches: 3. The CDR3 loop reads CASSLAGTGMNTEAFF. DNA for the CDR3: TGTGCCAGCAGCTTAGCAGGGACAGGCATGAACACTGAAGCTTTCTTT.

This clone was counted once. The gene calls are TRBV27 and TRBJ1-6; D unclear. Germline loops: CDR1 MNHEY, CDR2 SMNVEV (reference sequence). Trimming cost V 6 bases and J 5 bases, with 14 bases left between them. The CDR3 is made up of 15 amino acids. The CDR3 here is CASSPWAANNSPLHF. CDR3 in DNA: TGTGCCAGCAGCCCTTGGGCAGCCAATAATTCACCCCTCCACTTT.

The chain links TRBV7-3 to TRBJ2-3; D perhaps matches TRBD2 (5 bases). Trimming stripped 5 bases from V and 1 base from J, with 13 bases between. CDR3 length: 15 amino acids. Germline CDR1 is SGHTA and CDR2 is FQGTGA. CDR3 sequence: CASSTAVGGTDTQYF. The CDR3 region has the DNA TGTGCCAGCAGCACCGCGGTGGGAGGCACAGATACGCAGTATTTT.